This T cell receptor beta chain stems from a study of beta chain features in type 1 diabetes. Broader study findings: A possible short-template PCR bias applies equally to patients and controls. High TCR expression in some cells could lead to their over-representation in cDNA sequencing.

Every donor provided one heparinised blood draw, which averaged roughly 120 mL. In all sorted populations, purity surpassed 98%. There are a few counts of this clone. The antigen remains undetermined. Of the isolated RNA, all was reverse transcribed, and so the sequenced material was expressed TCRB transcripts. Method: immunoSEQ multiplex PCR; TCRdb's copy keeps in-frame clones and lacks some. Of about 290,000 clones listed, 7% to 9% are singletons. The CDR3 extends over 21 amino acids. Material for sequencing was central memory CD4+ T cells from blood. J is TRBJ1-1 and V is TRBV12-2; the table's D gene call, TRBD1, was not cross checked with the DNA. TRBV12-2 is described as a pseudogene. The origin of this receptor is a woman between 18 and 29 years old in good health. Here the CDR3 reads CASRLVSPLIDITTMNTEAFF. CDR3 in DNA: TGTGCAAGTCGCTTAGTAAGTCCCCTCATTGACATAACGACAATGAACACTGAAGCTTTCTTT.